This TCR beta chain originates from a study of beta chain features in type 1 diabetes. Study-level findings and limits: Shortening of TCRB CDR3s, moderate but significant, appeared in all four CD4+ subsets of Type 1 diabetes patients.

All of the sorted populations showed purity greater than 95%. The isolated RNA, all of it, was reverse transcribed, so expressed TCRB transcripts were what got sequenced. TCRdb keeps only in-frame clones here, not all; method: immunoSEQ multiplex PCR. There are around 280,000 clones in the sample; about 15% occur only once, and less than 0.02% lies in the top ten. This CDR3 contains 15 residues. The germline V gene has CDR1 MDHEN and CDR2 SYDVKM. V lost 5 bases and J lost 0, with 13 bases in between. There are a few counts of this clone. Its antigen is unidentified. This clonotype was obtained from a man aged 18 to 35 with type 1 diabetes. Sequenced sample: naive CD4+ T cells from blood. The chain recombines TRBV28 with TRBJ1-1; possible D gene TRBD1, 6 bases. For the CDR3, the DNA is TGTGCCAGCAGTCCGCAGGGACAACTGAACACTGAAGCTTTCTTT. The encoded protein is CASSPQGQLNTEAFF.